The T cell receptor beta chain described here comes from a study of radiation and T cells in renal cell carcinoma. General observations from the study: Baseline intratumoral clonotype presence is unknown without pretreatment biopsies. From baseline, blood top tumor clonotypes peaked at 2 weeks post-radiation.

Time point of the sample: blood 4 weeks post-SBRT, at nephrectomy. Treatment of the sample: 15 Gy SBRT to primary tumor, nephrectomy 4 weeks later. Of note for this clone: Antigen: not known.

The ends were cut back, 5 bases at V and 6 bases at J, with 8 bases in the middle. This CDR3 contains 11 residues. CDR1 and CDR2 from the germline V gene are MNHEY and SMNVEV (reference sequence). TCRdb's copy holds only in-frame clones and misses some; the assay was immunoSEQ multiplex PCR. The sample shows about 78,000 clones, 70% to 90% of them seen only once. The chain carries TRBV27 and TRBJ2-7; D not certain. The sequencing used blood, collected from a patient whose treatment included radiotherapy and nephrectomy. The TCR originated in an older woman with renal cell carcinoma. In nucleotides, the CDR3 is TGTGCCAGCAGTAATTCACTCGAGCAGTACTTC. This translates into CASSNSLEQYF.